Listed below are T cell receptor beta chains from one sample, sequenced in a study of OX40 agonist ivuxolimab in advanced cancers. The assay was immunoSEQ multiplex PCR, and TCRdb's table has in-frame clones only and misses some. The sample has about 20,000 clones; 75% to 85% are singletons. This sample comprised CD4+ or CD8+ T cells sorted from blood, obtained in a trial of the OX40 agonist ivuxolimab. Receptors originate from an adult with an advanced solid tumor such as melanoma, head and neck, liver or kidney cancer. The CDR3 runs from the conserved cysteine through the conserved F or W. The D gene is left open where the match is weak. Some rows have no size entry. The others give once, few or many, or a class for an expanded clone.

v_call,d_call,clone_size,j_call,cdr3_nt,cdr3_aa
TRBV19,.,.,TRBJ1-5,TGTGCCAGTAGTATAGATCGGCGGGCCTATAGCAATCAGCCCCAGCATTTT,CASSIDRRAYSNQPQHF
TRBV10-3,.,.,TRBJ2-7,TGTGCCATCAGTGAGAACTTCAGGCGCTCCTACGAGCAGTACTTC,CAISENFRRSYEQYF
TRBV7-9,.,.,TRBJ2-5,TGTGCCAGCAGCTTAAGCCAGTCCTCTCAAAAGACCCAGTACTTC,CASSLSQSSQKTQYF
TRBV5-5,.,.,TRBJ2-7,TGTGCCAGCAGCCCCGCCTCGACAGCGGCCTACGAGCAGTACTTC,CASSPASTAAYEQYF
TRBV15,TRBD1,once,TRBJ2-5,TGTGCCACCAGCAGTCACGACAGGGGGTTGGAGACCCAGTACTTC,CATSSHDRGLETQYF
TRBV19,.,.,TRBJ1-4,TGTGCCAGTCGGGGGCGAGTTGATGAAAAACTGTTTTTT,CASRGRVDEKLFF
TRBV19,TRBD1,few,TRBJ1-1,TGTGCCAGTGTAGACCCCTCCACGGGACAGGGGACTTTCTTT,CASVDPSTGQGTFF
TRBV28,.,.,TRBJ1-2,TGTGCCAGCAGTTTATGGGCCGGGGGAGGAGGCTACACCTTC,CASSLWAGGGGYTF
TRBV5-4,TRBD1,.,TRBJ1-1,TGTGCCAGCAGCTTGGGGACAGGGCTTCCCTTGCGGATGAACACTGAAGCTTTCTTT,CASSLGTGLPLRMNTEAFF
TRBV19,.,.,TRBJ1-1,TGTGCCAGTACCATGCGAGGGCGGGGGGCTGAAGCTTTCTTT,CASTMRGRGAEAFF
TRBV5-4,.,.,TRBJ1-3,TGTGCCAGCAGCCCCGACACCTCTGGAAACACCATATATTTT,CASSPDTSGNTIYF
TRBV14,.,.,TRBJ2-7,TGTGCCAGCAGCTATGGGACTTCATACGAGCAGTACTTC,CASSYGTSYEQYF
TRBV18,.,.,TRBJ2-7,TGTGCCAGCTCCCTTGGTTACGAGCAGTACTTC,CASSLGYEQYF
TRBV6-1,TRBD1,.,TRBJ2-7,TGTGCCAGCAGTGATTTTCAGGGGGCTGACGAGCAGTACTTC,CASSDFQGADEQYF
TRBV7-9,.,.,TRBJ1-2,TGTGCCAGCAGCTTAGTTGGGCCGGGTGGCTACACCTTC,CASSLVGPGGYTF
TRBV6-1,.,.,TRBJ1-4,TGTGCCAGCAGTTGGACGGCAACTAATGAAAAACTGTTTTTT,CASSWTATNEKLFF